The TCR beta chain under discussion was sequenced for a study of tumor-infiltrating lymphocytes in primary liver carcinoma. The CDR3 totals 13 residues. Germline CDR1 MDHEN, CDR2 SYDVKM. Investigators took RNA and DNA out together from 20-30 mg of unsorted bulk tissue. As to this clonotype: One junction end disagrees with the germline gene, perhaps due to a read error.

Using a constant-region primer together with ProtoScript II reverse transcriptase, TCR beta cDNA was made from 500 ng of total RNA. Employing slightly modified ARM-PCR, three nested multiplex PCR rounds were run, and these gave rise to the TCR beta libraries. The first two PCR rounds used TRBV1-TRBV30 primers with a Cbeta primer, 10 cycles each. MiXCR, applied by TCRdb to the multiplex PCR reads, yields one record per CDR3 protein. The sample lists approximately 190,000 distinct CDR3 sequences; 70% to 90% were seen once. The chain links TRBV28 to TRBJ1-3, with D hard to call. The receptor was derived from a man aged 40-50 years with primary liver carcinoma and hepatitis B virus infection. What was sequenced was tumor tissue from primary liver carcinoma. CDR3: CTSKFPGGNTIYF. CDR3 nucleotide sequence: TGTACCAGCAAGTTTCCCGGTGGAAATACCATATATTTT.